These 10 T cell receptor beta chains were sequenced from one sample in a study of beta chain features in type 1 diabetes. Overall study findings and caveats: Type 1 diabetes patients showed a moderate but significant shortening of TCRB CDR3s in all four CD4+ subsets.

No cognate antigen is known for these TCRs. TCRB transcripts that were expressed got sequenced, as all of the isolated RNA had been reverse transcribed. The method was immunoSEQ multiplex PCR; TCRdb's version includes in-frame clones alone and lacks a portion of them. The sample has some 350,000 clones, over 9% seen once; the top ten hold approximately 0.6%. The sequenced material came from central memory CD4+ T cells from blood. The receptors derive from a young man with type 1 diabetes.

CDR3 amino acids: CASSLEQGPYYEQYF. For the CDR3, the DNA is TGCGCCAGCAGCTTGGAACAGGGCCCTTACTACGAGCAGTACTTC. The rearrangement uses TRBV5-1 and TRBJ2-7, with TRBD1 as a possible D gene (6 bases). V lost 0 bases and J lost 3, with 13 bases in between. The CDR3 covers 15 residues. The V gene's germline CDR1 is SGHRS and CDR2 YFSETQ. Variable domain in full (rest from reference TRBV5-1 and TRBJ2-7): KAGVTQTPRYLIKTRGQQVTLSCSPISGHRSVSWYQQTPGQGLQFLFEYFSETQRNKGNFPGRFSGRQFSNSRSEMNVSTLELGDSALYLCASSLEQGPYYEQYFGPGTRLTVT.

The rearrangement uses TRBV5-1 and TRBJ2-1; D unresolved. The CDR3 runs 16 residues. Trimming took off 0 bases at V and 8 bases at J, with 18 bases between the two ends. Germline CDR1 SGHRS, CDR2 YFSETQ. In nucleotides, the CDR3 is TGCGCCAGCAGCTTGGGGGGTCAGGCAGGTATTCATGAGCAGTTCTTC. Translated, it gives CASSLGGQAGIHEQFF.

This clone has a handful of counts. DNA of the CDR3: TGCGCCAGCAGCCAAGAGGGACAGTCGTACAATGAGCAGTTCTTC. Translation gives CASSQEGQSYNEQFF. The chain carries TRBV4-3 and TRBJ2-1; the match to TRBD1 covers 7 bases. Germline assignment: CDR1 LGHNA and CDR2 YSLEER. The V gene end was trimmed by 0 bases and the J gene end by 4 bases; junction bases not matched to a gene: 3. The CDR3 runs 15 residues.

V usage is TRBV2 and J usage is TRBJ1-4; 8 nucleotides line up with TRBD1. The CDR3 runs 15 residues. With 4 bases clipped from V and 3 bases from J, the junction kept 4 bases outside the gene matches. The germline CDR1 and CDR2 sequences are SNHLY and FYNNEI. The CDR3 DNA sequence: TGTGCCAGCAGTGTTGGACAGGGTGCTAATGAAAAACTGTTTTTT. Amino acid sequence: CASSVGQGANEKLFF.

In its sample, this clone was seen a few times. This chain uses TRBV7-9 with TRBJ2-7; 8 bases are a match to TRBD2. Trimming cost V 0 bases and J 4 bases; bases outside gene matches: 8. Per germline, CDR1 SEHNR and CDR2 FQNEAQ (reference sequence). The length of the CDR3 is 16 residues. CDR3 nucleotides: TGTGCCAGCAGCTTAGCGCCGTGGCGGGGGGTTTACGAGCAGTACTTC. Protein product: CASSLAPWRGVYEQYF.

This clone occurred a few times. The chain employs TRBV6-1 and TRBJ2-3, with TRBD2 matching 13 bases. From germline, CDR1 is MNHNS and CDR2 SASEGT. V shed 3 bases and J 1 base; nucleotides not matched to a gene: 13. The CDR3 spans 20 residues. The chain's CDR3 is CASSEWAGLAGPPGTDTQYF. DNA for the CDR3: TGTGCCAGCAGTGAGTGGGCGGGACTAGCGGGACCCCCTGGCACAGATACGCAGTATTTT.

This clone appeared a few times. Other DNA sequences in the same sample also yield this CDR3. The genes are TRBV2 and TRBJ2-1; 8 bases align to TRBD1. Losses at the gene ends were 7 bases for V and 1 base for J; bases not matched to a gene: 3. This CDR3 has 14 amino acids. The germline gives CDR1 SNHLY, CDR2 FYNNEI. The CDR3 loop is CASTGQGSYNEQFF. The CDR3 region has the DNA TGTGCCAGCACCGGACAGGGATCCTACAATGAGCAGTTCTTC.

The CDR3 spells CASSSKGTRSDEQYF. DNA of the CDR3: TGTGCCAGCAGCTCCAAAGGGACTAGAAGCGACGAGCAGTACTTC. The chain uses TRBV7-2 and TRBJ2-7; 8 bases are shared with TRBD2. This CDR3 is 15 amino acids long. Per the germline V gene, CDR1 is SGHTA and CDR2 is FQGNSA. With V trimmed by 4 bases and J by 5 bases, 10 bases remained unmatched. The full variable domain, with the rest looked up from reference TRBV7-2 and TRBJ2-7, is GAGVSQSPSNKVTEKGKDVELRCDPISGHTALYWYRQSLGQGLEFLIYFQGNSAPDKSGLPSDRFSAERTGGSVSTLTIQRTQQEDSAVYLCASSSKGTRSDEQYFGPGTRLTVT.

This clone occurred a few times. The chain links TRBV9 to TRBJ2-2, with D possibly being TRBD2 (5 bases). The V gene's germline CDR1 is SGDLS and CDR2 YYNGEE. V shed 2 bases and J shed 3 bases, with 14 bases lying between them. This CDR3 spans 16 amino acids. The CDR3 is CASSVLAEMDTGELFF. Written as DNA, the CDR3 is TGTGCCAGCAGCGTTCTAGCTGAAATGGACACCGGGGAGCTGTTTTTT.

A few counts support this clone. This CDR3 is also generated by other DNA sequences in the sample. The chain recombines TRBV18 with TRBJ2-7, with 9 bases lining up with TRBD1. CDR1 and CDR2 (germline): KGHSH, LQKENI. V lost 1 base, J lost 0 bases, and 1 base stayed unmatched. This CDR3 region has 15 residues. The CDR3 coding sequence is TGTGCCAGCTCACCACGGGGACAGGGCTCCTACGAGCAGTACTTC. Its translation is CASSPRGQGSYEQYF.